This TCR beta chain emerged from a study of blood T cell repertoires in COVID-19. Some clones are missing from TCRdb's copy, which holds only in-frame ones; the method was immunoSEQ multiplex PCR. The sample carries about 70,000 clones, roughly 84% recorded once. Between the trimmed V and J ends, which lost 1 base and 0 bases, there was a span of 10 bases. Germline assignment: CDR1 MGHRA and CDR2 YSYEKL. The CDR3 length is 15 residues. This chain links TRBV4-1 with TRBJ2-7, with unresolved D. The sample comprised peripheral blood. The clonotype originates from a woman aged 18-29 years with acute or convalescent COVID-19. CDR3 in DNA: TGCGCCAGCAGCCAAGTGTGGCAGGCCTCCTACGAGCAGTACTTC. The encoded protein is CASSQVWQASYEQYF.